This is a list of T cell receptor beta chains from one sample in a study of CD8+CD57+ T cells in acquired aplastic anemia. TCRdb reprocessed the reads via MiXCR and lists one record per CDR3 protein. The data contain fewer than 200,000 distinct CDR3 sequences, 55% to 75% of them singletons. Specimen: sorted CD4+, CD8+, or CD8+CD57+ T cells (not recorded which) from PBMCs. The receptors were gathered from a human donor in good health. The CDR3 runs from the conserved cysteine through the conserved F or W. A D gene is named only where the DNA matches it firmly. Clone size is not always given. Where it is, it says once, few, many or a class for expanded clones.

NA	TRBJ2-4	NA	TRBV11-2	CASSLGPGSLQYF	TGTGCCAGCAGCTTAGGACCGGGATCTCTTCAGTACTTC
NA	TRBJ2-7	NA	TRBV15	CATSRDRGDYEQYF	TGTGCCACCAGCAGAGACAGGGGTGACTACGAGCAGTACTTC
NA	TRBJ2-7	NA	TRBV7-2	CASSFAGALVYEQYF	TGTGCCAGCAGCTTCGCAGGGGCCTTGGTCTACGAGCAGTACTTC
NA	TRBJ1-4	once	TRBV5-1	CASSLGRATNEKLFF	TGCGCCAGCAGCCTGGGACGTGCAACTAATGAAAAACTGTTTTTT
TRBD2	TRBJ2-2	NA	TRBV20-1	CSANPGLAGDTGELFF	TGCAGTGCTAACCCCGGACTAGCGGGGGACACCGGGGAGCTGTTTTTT
NA	TRBJ2-7	NA	TRBV7-2	CASSLAAGAIREQYF	TGTGCCAGCAGCTTAGCCGCAGGTGCCATCCGCGAGCAGTACTTC
NA	TRBJ1-2	NA	TRBV4-2	CASSQDGSSYGYTF	TGTGCCAGCAGCCAAGACGGAAGTAGCTATGGCTACACCTTC
TRBD2	TRBJ2-7	many	TRBV6-5	CATHPGLAGPEQYF	TGTGCCACCCATCCGGGACTAGCGGGACCCGAGCAGTACTTC
NA	TRBJ2-5	NA	TRBV24-1	CATSRGTPGAETQYF	TGTGCCACCAGTCGAGGGACCCCGGGGGCAGAGACCCAGTACTTC
NA	TRBJ1-1	NA	TRBV6-1	CASRTPAGNEAFF	TGTGCCAGCAGGACCCCGGCAGGGAATGAAGCTTTCTTT
TRBD2	TRBJ2-1	NA	TRBV9	CASSAGTSGGFEQFF	TGTGCCAGCAGCGCAGGGACTAGCGGGGGGTTTGAGCAGTTCTTC
NA	TRBJ1-1	NA	TRBV19	CASSIGRGTEAFF	TGTGCCAGTAGTATTGGGAGGGGCACTGAAGCTTTCTTT
NA	TRBJ2-7	NA	TRBV20-1	CSAPGGGREPYEQYF	TGCAGTGCCCCCGGTGGGGGAAGGGAGCCCTACGAGCAGTACTTC
NA	TRBJ2-7	NA	TRBV19	CASSILGGYEQYF	TGTGCCAGTAGTATCCTGGGTGGATACGAGCAGTACTTC
TRBD2	TRBJ2-7	NA	TRBV7-8	CASRQTSGSSYEQYF	TGTGCCAGCAGACAAACTAGCGGAAGCTCCTACGAGCAGTACTTC
NA	TRBJ2-2	many	TRBV19	CASTRSGYTGELFF	TGTGCCAGTACACGTAGCGGATACACCGGGGAGCTGTTTTTT
NA	TRBJ2-5	NA	TRBV11-3	CASSSRTVQETQYF	TGTGCCAGCAGCTCGCGGACAGTTCAAGAGACCCAGTACTTC
TRBD1	TRBJ2-5	once	TRBV19	CASSGTAGIETQYF	TGTGCCAGTAGCGGGACAGCCGGAATAGAGACCCAGTACTTC
TRBD1	TRBJ2-7	few	TRBV9	CASSVGDRGSRTYF	TGTGCCAGCAGCGTAGGGGACAGGGGGTCCCGTACGTACTTC
TRBD1	TRBJ1-2	NA	TRBV7-4	CASSSQGTVPRGGYTF	TGTGCCAGCAGCTCCCAAGGGACAGTTCCGCGAGGTGGCTACACCTTC
NA	TRBJ1-1	NA	TRBV9	CASSLTRLPGSGNTEAFF	TGTGCCAGCAGCTTAACGCGACTCCCCGGCTCTGGAAACACTGAAGCTTTCTTT
TRBD1	TRBJ1-1	NA	TRBV10-3	CAISRQGVGTEAFF	TGTGCCATCAGTCGACAGGGAGTGGGTACTGAAGCTTTCTTT
TRBD1	TRBJ2-7	NA	TRBV5-1	CASSLRQGKGYEQYF	TGCGCCAGCAGCTTACGACAGGGCAAAGGCTACGAGCAGTACTTC
NA	TRBJ1-6	NA	TRBV7-2	CASSADSNSPLHF	TGTGCCAGCAGCGCCGACAGTAATTCACCCCTCCACTTT
NA	TRBJ2-1	many	TRBV20-1	CSALGESGYNEQFF	TGCAGTGCTCTGGGGGAGAGCGGTTACAATGAGCAGTTCTTC
TRBD1	TRBJ2-3	few	TRBV2	CASRATGGARPDTQYF	TGTGCCAGCAGAGCAACAGGGGGCGCACGTCCAGATACGCAGTATTTT
NA	TRBJ2-5	many	TRBV7-2	CASSLNLETQYF	TGTGCCAGCAGCTTAAATCTCGAGACCCAGTACTTC
NA	TRBJ2-7	NA	TRBV14	CASSQAAYEQYF	TGTGCCAGCAGCCAAGCGGCCTACGAGCAGTACTTC
NA	TRBJ2-3	few	TRBV11-3	CASSLGIGTDDTQYF	TGTGCCAGCAGCTTAGGGATCGGGACCGACGATACGCAGTATTTT
NA	TRBJ1-1	NA	TRBV7-3	CASSLTGLGTEAFF	TGTGCCAGCAGCTTAACAGGGTTAGGCACTGAAGCTTTCTTT
TRBD1	TRBJ1-3	NA	TRBV5-4	CASSLAGGGNTIYF	TGCGCCAGCAGCTTGGCAGGGGGTGGAAACACCATATATTTT
TRBD1	TRBJ2-1	many	TRBV11-2	CASSLDPDQWTGGSREEFF	TGTGCCAGCAGCTTAGATCCTGACCAGTGGACAGGGGGATCACGGGAAGAGTTCTTC
NA	TRBJ2-7	NA	TRBV2	CASRVEGPREQYF	TGTGCCAGCAGGGTGGAGGGCCCAAGAGAGCAGTACTTC
NA	TRBJ2-1	NA	TRBV7-6	CASSLDGPAGNEQFF	TGTGCCAGCAGCTTAGACGGACCAGCGGGTAATGAGCAGTTCTTC
TRBD2	TRBJ2-7	NA	TRBV20-1	CSASRAGVITYEQYF	TGCAGTGCTAGTAGAGCGGGGGTTATTACCTACGAGCAGTACTTC
TRBD1	TRBJ1-1	NA	TRBV19	CASSIDRDSEAFF	TGTGCCAGTAGTATAGATCGGGACAGTGAAGCTTTCTTT
TRBD1	TRBJ2-5	NA	TRBV25-1	CASSELRQGGLETQYF	TGTGCCAGCAGTGAATTGAGACAGGGGGGTTTAGAGACCCAGTACTTC
NA	TRBJ1-1	NA	TRBV5-1	CASTEGINTEASF	TGCGCCAGCACCGAGGGGATTAACACTGAAGCTTCCTTT
TRBD2	TRBJ2-3	NA	TRBV2	CARTGGPDTDTQYF	TGTGCCAGAACGGGGGGGCCAGACACAGATACGCAGTATTTT
NA	TRBJ2-1	NA	TRBV20-1	CSASTGSIGYNEQFF	TGCAGTGCTAGCACAGGCAGCATCGGCTACAATGAGCAGTTCTTC
NA	TRBJ2-7	few	TRBV7-9	CASSPGRDRQYF	TGTGCCAGCAGCCCGGGCCGGGACCGTCAGTACTTC
TRBD2	TRBJ2-7	NA	TRBV20-1	CSAPNKAGAPGEQYF	TGCAGTGCTCCGAATAAAGCGGGAGCTCCGGGCGAGCAGTACTTC
NA	TRBJ2-3	NA	TRBV7-3	CASSSGPTDWADTQYF	TGTGCCAGCAGCTCTGGACCGACAGATTGGGCAGATACGCAGTATTTT
TRBD2	TRBJ2-4	once	TRBV2	CASNPRGNIQYF	TGTGCCAGCAACCCGCGGGGGAACATTCAGTACTTC
TRBD2	TRBJ2-3	once	TRBV15	CATSRNLGEGPDTQYF	TGTGCCACCAGCAGAAACCTGGGGGAGGGGCCAGATACGCAGTATTTT
TRBD2	TRBJ2-7	NA	TRBV15	CATSRDGGGAREQYF	TGTGCCACCAGCAGAGATGGCGGGGGGGCCCGGGAGCAGTACTTC
NA	TRBJ2-3	few	TRBV24-1	CATSDYPQGITDTQYF	TGTGCCACCAGTGATTACCCACAGGGAATCACAGATACGCAGTATTTT
NA	TRBJ1-5	NA	TRBV4-1	CASSQTDQPQHF	TGCGCCAGCAGCCAAACAGATCAGCCCCAGCATTTT
NA	TRBJ2-7	many	TRBV6-1	CASSEEWPKSYEQYF	TGTGCCAGCAGTGAAGAGTGGCCCAAGTCCTACGAGCAGTACTTC
NA	TRBJ1-2	NA	TRBV24-1	CATSDPTVPNYGYTF	TGTGCCACCAGTGATCCGACAGTACCTAACTATGGCTACACCTTC
NA	TRBJ1-1	NA	TRBV5-1	CASSFRAVNTEAFF	TGCGCCAGCAGCTTCAGGGCGGTGAACACTGAAGCTTTCTTT